The clone carrying this TCR beta chain was seen a handful of times. Through a sample-barcoded 5' primer and a J-beta primer mix, a second PCR was run for roughly 7 to 11 cycles. TCRdb re-analysed the 5' RACE reads in MiXCR, keeping a single row per CDR3 protein. This sample has around 790,000 distinct CDR3 sequences; under 55% occur once, and the top ten carry approximately 20%. This sample is drawn from a study of blood T cells in healthy people across ages. The sequenced sample was blood. This TCR derives from a man aged 55 to 70 in good health.

In nucleotides, the CDR3 is TGTGCCAGCAGCGTACACGGGACAGGGGGTTTCTACGAGCAGTACTTC. Translating gives CASSVHGTGGFYEQYF. The J gene is TRBJ2-7, the V gene TRBV9, with 11 bases fitting TRBD1. Germline values: CDR1 SGDLS, CDR2 YYNGEE. This CDR3 comprises 16 residues. Trimming removed 1 base from V and 3 bases from J; junction bases left unmatched: 6.